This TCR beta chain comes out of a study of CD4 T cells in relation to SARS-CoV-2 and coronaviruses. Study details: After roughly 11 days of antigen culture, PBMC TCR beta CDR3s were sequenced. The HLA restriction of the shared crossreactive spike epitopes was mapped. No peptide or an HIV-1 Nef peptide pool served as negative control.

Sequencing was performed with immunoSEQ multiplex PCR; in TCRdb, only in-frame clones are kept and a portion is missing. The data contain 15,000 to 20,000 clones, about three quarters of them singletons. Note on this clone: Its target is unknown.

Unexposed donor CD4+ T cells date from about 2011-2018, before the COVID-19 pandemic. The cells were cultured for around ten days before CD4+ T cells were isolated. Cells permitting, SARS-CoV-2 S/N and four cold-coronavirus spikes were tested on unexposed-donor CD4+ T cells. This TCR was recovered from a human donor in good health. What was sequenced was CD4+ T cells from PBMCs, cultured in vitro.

The CDR3 region is CASSLERGQGYTF. The CDR3 region has the DNA TGCGCCAGCAGCTTGGAAAGGGGGCAGGGCTACACCTTC. The V call is TRBV5-1, the J call TRBJ1-2, with 7 bases lining up with TRBD1. The CDR3 consists of 13 residues. CDR1 is SGHRS, CDR2 YFSETQ, per germline. V shed 0 bases and J 8 bases; nucleotides not matched to a gene: 4.